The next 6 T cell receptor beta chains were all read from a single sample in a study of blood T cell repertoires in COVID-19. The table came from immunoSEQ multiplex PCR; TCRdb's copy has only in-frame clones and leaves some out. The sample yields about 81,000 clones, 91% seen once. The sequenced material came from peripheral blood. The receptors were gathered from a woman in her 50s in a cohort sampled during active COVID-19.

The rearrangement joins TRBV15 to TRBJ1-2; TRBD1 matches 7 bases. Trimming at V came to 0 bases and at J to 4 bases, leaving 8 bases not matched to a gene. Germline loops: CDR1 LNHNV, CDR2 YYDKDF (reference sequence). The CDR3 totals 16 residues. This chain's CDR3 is CATSRDWDSRLYGYTF. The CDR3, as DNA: TGTGCCACCAGCAGAGATTGGGACAGCCGCCTCTATGGCTACACCTTC.

Written as DNA, the CDR3 is TGTGCCAGCAGTCATCCTTGGAGGAACTCTGGGGCCAACGTCCTGACTTTC. Its translation is CASSHPWRNSGANVLTF. The rearrangement joins TRBV6-6 to TRBJ2-6, with D perhaps TRBD2 (5 bases). Trimming left V 5 bases short and J 0 bases short, with 14 bases between. Germline V gives CDR1 MNHNY, CDR2 SVGAGI (reference sequence). CDR3 length: 17 amino acids.

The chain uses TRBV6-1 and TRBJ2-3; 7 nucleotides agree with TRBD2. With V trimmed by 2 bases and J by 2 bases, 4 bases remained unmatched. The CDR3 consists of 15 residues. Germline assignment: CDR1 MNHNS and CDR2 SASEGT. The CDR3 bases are TGTGCCAGCAGTGAATTGGGGACTAACACAGATACGCAGTATTTT. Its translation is CASSELGTNTDTQYF.

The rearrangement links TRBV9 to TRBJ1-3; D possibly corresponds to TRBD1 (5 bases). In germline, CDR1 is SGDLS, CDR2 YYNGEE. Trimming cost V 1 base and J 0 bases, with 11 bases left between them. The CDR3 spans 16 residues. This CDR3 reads CASSVTQGDSGNTIYF. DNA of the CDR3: TGTGCCAGCAGCGTAACCCAGGGCGACTCTGGAAACACCATATATTTT.

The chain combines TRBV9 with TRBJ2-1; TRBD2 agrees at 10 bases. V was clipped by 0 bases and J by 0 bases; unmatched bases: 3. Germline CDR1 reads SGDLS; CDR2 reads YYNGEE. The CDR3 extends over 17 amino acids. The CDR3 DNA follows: TGTGCCAGCAGCGTAGGAGCGGGGGGGCCCTCCTACAATGAGCAGTTCTTC. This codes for CASSVGAGGPSYNEQFF.

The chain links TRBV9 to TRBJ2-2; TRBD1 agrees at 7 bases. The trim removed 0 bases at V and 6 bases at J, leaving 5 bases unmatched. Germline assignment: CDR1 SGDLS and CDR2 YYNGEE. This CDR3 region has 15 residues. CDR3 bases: TGTGCCAGCAGCGTAGACCCCAGGGGGTCCGGGGAGCTGTTTTTT. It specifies CASSVDPRGSGELFF.